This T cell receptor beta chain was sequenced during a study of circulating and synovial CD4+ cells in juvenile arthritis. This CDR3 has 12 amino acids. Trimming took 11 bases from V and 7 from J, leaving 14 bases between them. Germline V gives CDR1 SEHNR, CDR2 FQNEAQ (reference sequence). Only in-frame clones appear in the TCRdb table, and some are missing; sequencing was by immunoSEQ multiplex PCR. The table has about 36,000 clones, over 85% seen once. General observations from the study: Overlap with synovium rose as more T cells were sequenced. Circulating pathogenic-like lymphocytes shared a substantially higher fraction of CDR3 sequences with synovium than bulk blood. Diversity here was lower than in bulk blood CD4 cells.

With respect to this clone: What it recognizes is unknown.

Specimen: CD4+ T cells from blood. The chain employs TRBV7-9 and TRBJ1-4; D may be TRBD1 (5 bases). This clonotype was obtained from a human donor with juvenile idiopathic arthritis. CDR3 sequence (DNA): TGTGCCTCCAGGGTTAGGAGTGAAAAACTGTTTTTT. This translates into CASRVRSEKLFF.